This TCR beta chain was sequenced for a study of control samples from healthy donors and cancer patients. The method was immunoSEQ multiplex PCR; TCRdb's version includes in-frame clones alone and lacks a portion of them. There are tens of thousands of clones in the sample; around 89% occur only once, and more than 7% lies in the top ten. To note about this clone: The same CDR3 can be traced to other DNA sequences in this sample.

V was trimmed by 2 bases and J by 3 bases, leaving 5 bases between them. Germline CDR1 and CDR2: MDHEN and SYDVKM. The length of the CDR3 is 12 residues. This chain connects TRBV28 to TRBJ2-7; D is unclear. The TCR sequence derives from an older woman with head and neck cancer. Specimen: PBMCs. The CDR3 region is CASSLRVYEQYF. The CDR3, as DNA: TGTGCCAGCAGTTTAAGAGTCTACGAGCAGTACTTC.